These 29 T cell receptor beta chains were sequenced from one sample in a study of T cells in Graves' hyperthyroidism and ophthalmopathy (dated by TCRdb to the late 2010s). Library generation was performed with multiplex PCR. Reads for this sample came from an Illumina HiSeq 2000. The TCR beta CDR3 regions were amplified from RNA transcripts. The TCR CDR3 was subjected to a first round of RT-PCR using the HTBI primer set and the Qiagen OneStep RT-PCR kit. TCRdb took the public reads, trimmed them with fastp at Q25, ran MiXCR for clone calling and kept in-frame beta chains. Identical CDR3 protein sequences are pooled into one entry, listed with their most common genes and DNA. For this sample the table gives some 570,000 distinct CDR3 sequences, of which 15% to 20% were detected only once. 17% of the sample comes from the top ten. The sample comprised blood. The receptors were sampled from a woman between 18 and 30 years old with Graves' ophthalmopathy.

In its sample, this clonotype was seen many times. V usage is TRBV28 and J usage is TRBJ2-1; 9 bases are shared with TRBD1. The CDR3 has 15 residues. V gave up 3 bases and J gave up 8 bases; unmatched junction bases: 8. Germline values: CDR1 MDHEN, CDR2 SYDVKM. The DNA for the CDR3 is TGTGCCAGCAGTTTGCCGGGACAGGGTATACATGAGCAGTTCTTC. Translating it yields CASSLPGQGIHEQFF. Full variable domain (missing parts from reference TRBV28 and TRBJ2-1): DVKVTQSSRYLVKRTGEKVFLECVQDMDHENMFWYRQDPGLGLRLIYFSYDVKMKEKGDIPEGYSVSREKKERFSLILESASTNQTSMYLCASSLPGQGIHEQFFGPGTRLTVL.

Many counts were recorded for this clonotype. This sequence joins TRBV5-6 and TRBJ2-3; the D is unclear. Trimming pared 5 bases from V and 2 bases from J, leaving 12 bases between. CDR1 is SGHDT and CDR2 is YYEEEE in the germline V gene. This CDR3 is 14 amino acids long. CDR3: CASRSMRTTDTQYF. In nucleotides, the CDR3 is TGTGCCAGCAGGTCGATGCGGACCACAGATACGCAGTATTTT.

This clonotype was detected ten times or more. CDR3 in DNA: TGTGCCAGCAGCTTGGGACAGGGATATACCGGGGAGCTGTTTTTT. It yields the protein CASSLGQGYTGELFF. The rearrangement links TRBV11-2 to TRBJ2-2; TRBD1 agrees at 9 bases. The CDR3 extends over 15 amino acids. Germline V gene lookup returns CDR1 SGHAT and CDR2 FQNNGV. V lost 3 bases to trimming and J lost 5 bases; unmatched junction nucleotides: 4. Full variable domain (outside the CDR3, taken from reference TRBV11-2 and TRBJ2-2): EAGVAQSPRYKIIEKRQSVAFWCNPISGHATLYWYQQILGQGPKLLIQFQNNGVVDDSQLPKDRFSAERLKGVDSTLKIQPAKLEDSAVYLCASSLGQGYTGELFFGEGSRLTVL.

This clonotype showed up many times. The CDR3 protein is CASSYSGGGEKLFF. In DNA, the CDR3 is TGTGCCAGCAGTTACTCGGGAGGAGGTGAAAAACTGTTTTTT. This chain connects TRBV6-6 to TRBJ1-4; D gene ambiguous. The ends were cut back, 0 bases at V and 7 bases at J, with 9 bases in the middle. Germline CDR1 and CDR2: MNHNY and SVGAGI (reference sequence). This CDR3 contains 14 residues.

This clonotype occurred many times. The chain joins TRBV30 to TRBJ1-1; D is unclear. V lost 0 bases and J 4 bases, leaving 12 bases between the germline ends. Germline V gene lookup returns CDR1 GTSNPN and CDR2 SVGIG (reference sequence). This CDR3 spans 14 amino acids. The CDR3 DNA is TGTGCCTGGAGTGTACTAGTGGAAGTCACTGAAGCTTTCTTT. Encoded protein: CAWSVLVEVTEAFF.

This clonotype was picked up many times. For the CDR3, the DNA is TGTGCCAGCAGTTACTCGTTCAAGGGGCGGGGAACGCAGTATTTT. It is translated as CASSYSFKGRGTQYF. This chain links TRBV6-6 with TRBJ2-3, with D maybe TRBD2 (6 bases). The V end lost 0 bases, the J end lost 9 bases, and 16 bases lay between the germline ends. The CDR3 spans 15 residues. Germline CDR1 and CDR2: MNHNY and SVGAGI (reference sequence).

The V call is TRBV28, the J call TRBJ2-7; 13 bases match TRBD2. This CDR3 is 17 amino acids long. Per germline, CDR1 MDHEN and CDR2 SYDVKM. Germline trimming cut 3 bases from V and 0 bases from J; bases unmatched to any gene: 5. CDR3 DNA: TGTGCCAGCAGTTTTCGGACTAGCGGGAGTGCCTCCTACGAGCAGTACTTC. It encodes CASSFRTSGSASYEQYF.

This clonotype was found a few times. CDR3 sequence: CASRLTQGWHEQFF. CDR3 nucleotides: TGTGCCAGCCGCCTGACGCAGGGTTGGCATGAGCAGTTCTTC. The genes are TRBV6-1 and TRBJ2-1, with D possibly matching TRBD1 (5 bases). This CDR3 is built from 14 residues. The V gene's germline CDR1 is MNHNS and CDR2 SASEGT. V was cut by 8 bases and J by 8 bases, with 19 bases left in between.

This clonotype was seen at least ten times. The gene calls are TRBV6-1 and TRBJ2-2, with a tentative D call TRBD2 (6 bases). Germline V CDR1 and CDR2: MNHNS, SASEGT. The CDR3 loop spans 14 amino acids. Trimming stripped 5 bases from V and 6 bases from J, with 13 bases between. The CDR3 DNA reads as TGTGCCAGCAGTATTAGCGGTTACGCCGGGGAGCTGTTTTTT. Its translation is CASSISGYAGELFF.

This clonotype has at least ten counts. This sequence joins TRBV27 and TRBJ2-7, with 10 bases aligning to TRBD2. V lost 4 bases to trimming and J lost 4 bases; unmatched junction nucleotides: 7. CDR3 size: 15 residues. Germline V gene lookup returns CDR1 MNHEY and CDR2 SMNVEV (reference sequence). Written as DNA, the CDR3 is TGTGCCAGCAGTTCCCTAGCGGGAGAGCTTTACGAGCAGTACTTC. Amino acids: CASSSLAGELYEQYF.

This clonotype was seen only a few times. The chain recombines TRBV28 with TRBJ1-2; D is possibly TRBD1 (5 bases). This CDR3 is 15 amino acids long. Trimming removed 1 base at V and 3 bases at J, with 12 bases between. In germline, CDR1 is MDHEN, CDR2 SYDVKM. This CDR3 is CASSLSDDSHYGYTF. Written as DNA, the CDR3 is TGTGCCAGCAGTTTATCCGACGACAGCCACTATGGCTACACCTTC.

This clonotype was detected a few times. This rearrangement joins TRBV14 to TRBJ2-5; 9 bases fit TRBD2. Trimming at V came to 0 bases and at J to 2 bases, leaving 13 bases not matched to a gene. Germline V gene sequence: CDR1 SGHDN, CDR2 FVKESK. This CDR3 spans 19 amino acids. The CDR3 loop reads CASSQDFLAGAQPQETQYF. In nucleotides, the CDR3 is TGTGCCAGCAGCCAAGATTTTTTAGCGGGGGCCCAGCCTCAAGAGACCCAGTACTTC.

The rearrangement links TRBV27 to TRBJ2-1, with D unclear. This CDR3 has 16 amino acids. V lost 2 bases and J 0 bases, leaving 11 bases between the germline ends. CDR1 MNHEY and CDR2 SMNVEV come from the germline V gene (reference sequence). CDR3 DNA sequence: TGTGCCAGCAGTTTAGGCCCAGTCCTCTCCTACAATGAGCAGTTCTTC. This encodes CASSLGPVLSYNEQFF.

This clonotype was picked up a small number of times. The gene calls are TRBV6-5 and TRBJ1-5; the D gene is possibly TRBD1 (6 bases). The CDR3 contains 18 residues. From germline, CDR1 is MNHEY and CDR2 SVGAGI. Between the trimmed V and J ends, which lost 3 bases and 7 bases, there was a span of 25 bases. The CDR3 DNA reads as TGTGCCAGCAGTTATCCTTCAGGGGCGCAGGGGAAATGGCAGCCCCAGCATTTT. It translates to CASSYPSGAQGKWQPQHF.

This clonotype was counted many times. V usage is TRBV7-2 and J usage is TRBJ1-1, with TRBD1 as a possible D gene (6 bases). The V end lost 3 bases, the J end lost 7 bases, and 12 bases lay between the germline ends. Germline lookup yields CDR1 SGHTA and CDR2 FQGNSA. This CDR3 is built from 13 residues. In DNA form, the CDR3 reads TGTGCCAGCAGCTTGGCGGGGGCCTTTGAAGCTTTCTTT. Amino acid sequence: CASSLAGAFEAFF.

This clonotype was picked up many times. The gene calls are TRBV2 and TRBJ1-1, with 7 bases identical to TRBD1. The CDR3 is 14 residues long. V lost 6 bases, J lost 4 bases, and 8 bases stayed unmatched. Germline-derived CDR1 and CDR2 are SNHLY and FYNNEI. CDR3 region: CASRPQQGVTEAFF. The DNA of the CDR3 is TGTGCCAGCAGACCCCAGCAGGGGGTCACTGAAGCTTTCTTT.

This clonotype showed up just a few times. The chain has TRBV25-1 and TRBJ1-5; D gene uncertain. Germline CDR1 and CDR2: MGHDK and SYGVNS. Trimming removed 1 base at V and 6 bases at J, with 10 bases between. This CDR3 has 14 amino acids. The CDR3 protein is CASSELGMSQPQHF. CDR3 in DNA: TGTGCCAGCAGTGAATTGGGTATGAGTCAGCCCCAGCATTTT.

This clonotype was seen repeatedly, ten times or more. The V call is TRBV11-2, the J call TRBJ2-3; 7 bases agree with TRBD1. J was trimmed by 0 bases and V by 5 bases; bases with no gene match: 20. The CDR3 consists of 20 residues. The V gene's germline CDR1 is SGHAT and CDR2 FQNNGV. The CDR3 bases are TGTGCCAGCAGCGGACGAGGGGTCAGAGGGGGCCCTACTAGCACAGATACGCAGTATTTT. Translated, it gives CASSGRGVRGGPTSTDTQYF. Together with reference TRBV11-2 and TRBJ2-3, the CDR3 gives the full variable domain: EAGVAQSPRYKIIEKRQSVAFWCNPISGHATLYWYQQILGQGPKLLIQFQNNGVVDDSQLPKDRFSAERLKGVDSTLKIQPAKLEDSAVYLCASSGRGVRGGPTSTDTQYFGPGTRLTVL.

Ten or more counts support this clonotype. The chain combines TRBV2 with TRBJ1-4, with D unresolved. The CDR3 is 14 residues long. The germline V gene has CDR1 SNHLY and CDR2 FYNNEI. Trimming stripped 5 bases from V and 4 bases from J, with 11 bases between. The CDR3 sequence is CASSPEWGNEKLFF. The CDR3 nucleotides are TGTGCCAGCAGTCCCGAGTGGGGTAATGAAAAACTGTTTTTT.

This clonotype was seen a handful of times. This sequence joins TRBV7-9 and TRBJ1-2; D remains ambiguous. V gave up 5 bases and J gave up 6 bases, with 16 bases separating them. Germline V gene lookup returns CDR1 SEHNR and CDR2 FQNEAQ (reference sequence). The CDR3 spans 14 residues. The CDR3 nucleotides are TGTGCCAGCAGCCCACGCCTAGGCGGTGATGGCTACACCTTC. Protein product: CASSPRLGGDGYTF. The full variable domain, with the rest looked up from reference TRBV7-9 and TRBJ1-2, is DTGVSQNPRHKITKRGQNVTFRCDPISEHNRLYWYRQTLGQGPEFLTYFQNEAQLEKSRLLSDRFSAERPKGSFSTLEIQRTEQGDSAMYLCASSPRLGGDGYTFGSGTRLTVV.

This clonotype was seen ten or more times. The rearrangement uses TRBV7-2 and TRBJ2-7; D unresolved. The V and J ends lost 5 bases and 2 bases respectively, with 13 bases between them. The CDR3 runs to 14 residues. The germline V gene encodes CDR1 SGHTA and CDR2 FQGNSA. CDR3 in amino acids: CASSTVPDAYEQYF. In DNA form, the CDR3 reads TGTGCCAGCAGCACAGTTCCGGACGCCTACGAGCAGTACTTC.

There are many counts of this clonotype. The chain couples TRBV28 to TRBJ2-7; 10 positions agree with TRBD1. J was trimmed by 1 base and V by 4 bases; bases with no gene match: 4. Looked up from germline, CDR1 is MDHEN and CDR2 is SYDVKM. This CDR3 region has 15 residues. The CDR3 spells CASSYGTGASYEQYF. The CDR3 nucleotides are TGTGCCAGCAGTTACGGGACAGGGGCGTCCTACGAGCAGTACTTC. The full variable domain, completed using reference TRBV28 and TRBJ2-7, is DVKVTQSSRYLVKRTGEKVFLECVQDMDHENMFWYRQDPGLGLRLIYFSYDVKMKEKGDIPEGYSVSREKKERFSLILESASTNQTSMYLCASSYGTGASYEQYFGPGTRLTVT.

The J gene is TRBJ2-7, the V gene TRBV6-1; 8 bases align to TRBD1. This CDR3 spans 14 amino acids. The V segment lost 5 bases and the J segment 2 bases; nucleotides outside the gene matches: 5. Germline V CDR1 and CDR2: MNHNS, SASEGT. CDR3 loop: CASSLDRATYEQYF. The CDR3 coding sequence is TGTGCCAGCAGTTTGGACAGGGCGACCTACGAGCAGTACTTC.

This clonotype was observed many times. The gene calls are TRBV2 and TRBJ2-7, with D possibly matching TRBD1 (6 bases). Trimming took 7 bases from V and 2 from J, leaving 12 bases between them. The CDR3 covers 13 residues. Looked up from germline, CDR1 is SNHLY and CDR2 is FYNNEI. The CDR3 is CASKGEPTYEQYF. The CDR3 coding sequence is TGTGCCAGCAAGGGGGAACCTACCTACGAGCAGTACTTC.

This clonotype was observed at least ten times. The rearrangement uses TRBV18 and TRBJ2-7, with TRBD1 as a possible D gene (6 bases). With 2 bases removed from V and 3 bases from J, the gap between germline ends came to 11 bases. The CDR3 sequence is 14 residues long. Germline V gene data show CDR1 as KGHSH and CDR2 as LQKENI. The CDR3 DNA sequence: TGTGCCAGCTCACCAGCAGGGGCCCTCTACGAGCAGTACTTC. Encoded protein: CASSPAGALYEQYF.

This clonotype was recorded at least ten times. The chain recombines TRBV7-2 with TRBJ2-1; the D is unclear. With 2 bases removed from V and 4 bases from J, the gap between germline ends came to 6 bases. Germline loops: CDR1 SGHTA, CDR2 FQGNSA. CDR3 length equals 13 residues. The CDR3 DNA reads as TGTGCCAGCAGCTTAATGGTATACAATGAGCAGTTCTTC. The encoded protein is CASSLMVYNEQFF.

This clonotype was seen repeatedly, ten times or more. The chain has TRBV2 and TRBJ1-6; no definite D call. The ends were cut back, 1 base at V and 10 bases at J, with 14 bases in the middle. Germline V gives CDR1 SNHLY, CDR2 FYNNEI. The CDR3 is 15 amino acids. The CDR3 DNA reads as TGTGCCAGCAGTGAAGAGGAGGATAGGGCGTCACCCCTCCACTTT. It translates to CASSEEEDRASPLHF.

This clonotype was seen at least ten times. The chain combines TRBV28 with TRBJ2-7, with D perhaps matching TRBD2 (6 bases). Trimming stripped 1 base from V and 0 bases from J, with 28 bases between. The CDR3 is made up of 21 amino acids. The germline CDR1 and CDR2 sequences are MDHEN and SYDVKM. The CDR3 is CASSLFPFVGGAFFGSYEQYF. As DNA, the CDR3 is TGTGCCAGCAGTTTATTCCCTTTCGTCGGCGGGGCCTTCTTTGGCTCCTACGAGCAGTACTTC. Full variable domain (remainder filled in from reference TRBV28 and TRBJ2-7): DVKVTQSSRYLVKRTGEKVFLECVQDMDHENMFWYRQDPGLGLRLIYFSYDVKMKEKGDIPEGYSVSREKKERFSLILESASTNQTSMYLCASSLFPFVGGAFFGSYEQYFGPGTRLTVT.

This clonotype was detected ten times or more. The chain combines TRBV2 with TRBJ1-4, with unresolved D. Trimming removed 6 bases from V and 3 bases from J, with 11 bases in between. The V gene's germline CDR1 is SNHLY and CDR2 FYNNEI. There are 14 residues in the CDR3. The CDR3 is CASRWDFPNEKLFF. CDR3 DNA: TGTGCCAGCAGATGGGATTTCCCTAATGAAAAACTGTTTTTT.